This T cell receptor beta chain was sequenced in a study of cytomegalovirus exposure and HLA in healthy donors. Remarks on this clone: The antigen remains undetermined.

Whole-study results and caveats: With high specificity and sensitivity, the classifier reportedly diagnosed cytomegalovirus status. A later analysis reported that several of the most significant clusters appeared to be linked to common viral pathogens, among them Epstein-Barr virus.

The PCR contained 60 Vbeta and 13 Jbeta primers. Profiled with immunoSEQ multiplex PCR; TCRdb holds only in-frame clones, not every one. This table holds 100,000 to 150,000 clones. V lost 3 bases, J lost 0 bases, and 14 bases lay in between. The CDR3 spans 16 residues. CDR1 is LGHNA, CDR2 YSLEER, per germline. Sequences were obtained from PBMCs. The chain uses TRBV4-3 and TRBJ1-1; D not resolved. The origin of this receptor is a woman aged 40 to 50 in good health and CMV-seronegative. CDR3 region: CASSQGGGRLNTEAFF. The CDR3 DNA follows: TGCGCCAGCAGCCAGGGAGGAGGCAGGCTGAACACTGAAGCTTTCTTT.